Below, 31 T cell receptor beta chains from the same sample are listed, as sequenced in a study of long-term antiretroviral therapy in people with HIV. Version v3.0 of the immunoSEQ assay was performed at survey level. Repertoires were generated with immunoSEQ multiplex PCR, while TCRdb's copy carries only in-frame clones and drops some. The sample shows 40,000 to 60,000 clones, 80% to 90% of them seen only once. The sample here was unsorted PBMCs, taken 0.8 years after starting antiretroviral therapy. The receptors originated from a woman between 18 and 29 years old with HIV.

CDR3: CASSSGRETQYF. The DNA of the CDR3 is TGTGCCAGCAGTTCAGGGAGAGAGACCCAGTACTTC. The chain is built from TRBV27 and TRBJ2-5; D is tentatively TRBD1 or TRBD2 (5 bases each). This CDR3 has 12 amino acids. Germline CDR1 reads MNHEY; CDR2 reads SMNVEV (reference sequence). The ends were cut back, 4 bases at V and 4 bases at J, with 7 bases in the middle.

The genes are TRBV28 and TRBJ1-2; a possible D gene is TRBD1 (5 bases). V was trimmed by 6 bases and J by 5 bases, leaving 19 bases between them. The CDR3 runs to 15 residues. Germline V gene data show CDR1 as MDHEN and CDR2 as SYDVKM. The CDR3 protein is CASSSPAGNLYGYTF. DNA for the CDR3: TGTGCCAGCAGCTCCCCCGCAGGGAATTTATATGGCTACACCTTC.

J is TRBJ2-5 and V is TRBV18; D not resolved. This CDR3 is built from 13 residues. CDR1 is KGHSH and CDR2 is LQKENI in the germline V gene. Trimming took 3 bases from V and 2 from J, leaving 7 bases between them. The CDR3 DNA is TGTGCCAGCTCACCCGCTTGGCAAGAGACCCAGTACTTC. Translating gives CASSPAWQETQYF.

Details on this clone: This sample includes further DNA sequences coding for the same CDR3. This chain links TRBV27 with TRBJ1-5; D call uncertain. Trimming left V 4 bases short and J 0 bases short, with 4 bases between. CDR1 is MNHEY, CDR2 SMNVEV, per germline (reference sequence). The length of the CDR3 is 13 residues. CDR3: CASSSYSNQPQHF. For the CDR3, the DNA is TGTGCCAGCAGTTCCTATAGCAATCAGCCCCAGCATTTT.

This clone has a single count. This chain links TRBV5-6 with TRBJ2-1, with a weak D call TRBD1 (5 bases). V was clipped by 1 base and J by 4 bases, with 12 bases between them. Germline V gene sequence: CDR1 SGHDT, CDR2 YYEEEE. This CDR3 comprises 15 residues. Written as DNA, the CDR3 is TGTGCCAGCAGCTTGACGCAGGGAAGGTACAATGAGCAGTTCTTC. This sequence encodes CASSLTQGRYNEQFF.

V is TRBV27 and J is TRBJ2-2; 9 positions agree with TRBD1. Trimming at V came to 6 bases and at J to 4 bases, leaving 6 bases not matched to a gene. Germline V lookup: CDR1 MNHEY, CDR2 SMNVEV (reference sequence). This CDR3 is built from 15 residues. The CDR3 coding sequence is TGTGCCAGCAGCAGACGGACAGGGGTCACCGGGGAGCTGTTTTTT. Amino acids: CASSRRTGVTGELFF.

The rearrangement links TRBV7-6 to TRBJ1-5; no reliable D call. CDR3 length: 13 amino acids. V was shortened by 1 base and J by 7 bases, with 8 bases between the two germline ends. Germline V gene sequence: CDR1 SGHVS, CDR2 FNYEAQ. The chain's CDR3 is CASSLEFTQPQHF. CDR3 in DNA: TGTGCCAGCAGCTTAGAGTTCACCCAGCCCCAGCATTTT.

The J gene is TRBJ1-4, the V gene TRBV28; 9 positions agree with TRBD1. From germline, CDR1 is MDHEN and CDR2 SYDVKM. The CDR3 has 18 residues. V dropped 7 bases and J dropped 2; count of bases not matched to a gene: 14. The CDR3 sequence: CASTPHDRGIATNEKLFF. The CDR3 DNA follows: TGTGCCAGCACCCCTCACGACAGGGGGATTGCGACTAATGAAAAACTGTTTTTT.

This chain joins TRBV7-2 and TRBJ2-2, with 7 bases aligning to TRBD1. V was clipped by 5 bases and J by 3 bases; unmatched bases: 6. This CDR3 has 15 amino acids. Germline-derived CDR1 and CDR2 are SGHTA and FQGNSA. CDR3 nucleotide sequence: TGTGCCAGCAGCCCTCAAACAGGGGACACCGGGGAGCTGTTTTTT. Protein sequence: CASSPQTGDTGELFF.

The CDR3 here is CASSIYLDSTGSYNEQFF. The CDR3, as DNA: TGTGCCAGTAGTATTTATTTGGACTCGACAGGTTCCTACAATGAGCAGTTCTTC. The rearrangement joins TRBV19 to TRBJ2-1; D possibly corresponds to TRBD1 (6 bases). Per the germline V gene, CDR1 is LNHDA and CDR2 is SQIVND (reference sequence). The CDR3 has 18 residues. Trimming stripped 3 bases from V and 1 base from J, with 19 bases between.

V is TRBV28 and J is TRBJ2-3; D is ambiguous. The germline CDR1 and CDR2 sequences are MDHEN and SYDVKM. CDR3 size: 12 residues. V gave up 6 bases and J gave up 4 bases, with 8 bases separating them. CDR3 sequence reads: CASRPVSDTQYF. Here the CDR3 DNA reads TGTGCCAGCAGGCCCGTCTCAGATACGCAGTATTTT.

This sequence joins TRBV4-3 and TRBJ1-1, with D unresolved. The CDR3 consists of 15 residues. Germline values: CDR1 LGHNA, CDR2 YSLEER. The V and J ends lost 0 bases and 8 bases respectively, with 16 bases between them. CDR3 nucleotides: TGCGCCAGCAGCCAAGATCTTTACCGGACCATCGAAGCTTTCTTT. The encoded protein is CASSQDLYRTIEAFF.

The chain joins TRBV19 to TRBJ1-5, with 7 bases fitting TRBD1. Germline V lookup: CDR1 LNHDA, CDR2 SQIVND (reference sequence). The CDR3 sequence is 14 residues long. J was trimmed by 4 bases and V by 4 bases; bases with no gene match: 4. The CDR3 region has the DNA TGTGCCAGTAGTACCGAGACAGGGAATCAGCCCCAGCATTTT. It yields the protein CASSTETGNQPQHF. Together with reference TRBV19 and TRBJ1-5, the CDR3 gives the full variable domain: DGGITQSPKYLFRKEGQNVTLSCEQNLNHDAMYWYRQDPGQGLRLIYYSQIVNDFQKGDIAEGYSVSREKKESFPLTVTSAQKNPTAFYLCASSTETGNQPQHFGDGTRLSIL.

The chain employs TRBV6-1 and TRBJ1-5; D gene uncertain. The V and J ends lost 4 bases and 0 bases respectively, with 16 bases between them. The CDR3 is 17 residues long. Looked up from germline, CDR1 is MNHNS and CDR2 is SASEGT. The CDR3 is CASSGQLTPYSNQPQHF. The DNA of the CDR3 is TGTGCCAGCAGTGGGCAACTGACACCTTATAGCAATCAGCCCCAGCATTTT.

J is TRBJ2-1 and V is TRBV7-3, with D possibly matching TRBD1 (6 bases). V was pared by 3 bases and J by 5 bases, with 8 bases between. Germline values: CDR1 SGHTA, CDR2 FQGTGA. This CDR3 has 13 residues. CDR3 bases: TGTGCCAGCAGCTTCGACAGGAACAATGAGCAGTTCTTC. It encodes CASSFDRNNEQFF.

The chain recombines TRBV27 with TRBJ1-1, with D tentatively TRBD1 (6 bases). V lost 7 bases and J 0 bases, leaving 15 bases between the germline ends. This CDR3 has 15 amino acids. The germline gives CDR1 MNHEY, CDR2 SMNVEV (reference sequence). This CDR3 is CASTFNRELNTEAFF. CDR3 coding DNA: TGTGCCAGCACATTCAACAGGGAACTGAACACTGAAGCTTTCTTT.

This clone showed up just once. The genes are TRBV7-2 and TRBJ2-5, with 11 bases aligning to TRBD2. The germline CDR1 and CDR2 sequences are SGHTA and FQGNSA. The CDR3 runs 16 residues. With 3 bases clipped from V and 5 bases from J, the junction kept 8 bases outside the gene matches. The CDR3 here is CASSLVLAGVGETQYF. As DNA, the CDR3 is TGTGCCAGCAGCTTGGTACTAGCGGGAGTTGGGGAGACCCAGTACTTC.

Regarding this clone: At one end the junction does not follow the germline gene, possibly because of a read error. Other DNA sequences of this sample code for an identical CDR3. The rearrangement joins TRBV5-6 to TRBJ2-3; 9 bases are shared with TRBD2. Germline CDR1 and CDR2: SGHDT and YYEEEE. The CDR3 covers 16 residues. CDR3 in amino acids: CASSLALGTSTDTQYF. The CDR3 nucleotides read TGTGCCAGCAGCTTGGCCCTGGGGACTAGCACAGATACGCAATATTTT.

This chain connects TRBV4-1 to TRBJ2-7; 11 positions match TRBD2. CDR1 is MGHRA, CDR2 YSYEKL, per germline. The CDR3 is 18 residues long. The V and J ends lost 0 bases and 3 bases, in that order; junction bases with no gene match: 10. The CDR3 DNA reads as TGCGCCAGCAGCCAAGATACGGACACTAGCGGGAGTTTCTACGAGCAGTACTTC. Translating it yields CASSQDTDTSGSFYEQYF.

V and J are TRBV27 and TRBJ2-1; 13 bases line up with TRBD2. The CDR3 runs 16 residues. With 6 bases clipped from V and 6 bases from J, the junction kept 8 bases outside the gene matches. Germline CDR1 and CDR2: MNHEY and SMNVEV (reference sequence). DNA of the CDR3: TGTGCCAGCAGCCAGAGCGGGACTAGCGGGGCCAATGAGCAGTTCTTC. It codes for CASSQSGTSGANEQFF.

CDR3 sequence reads: CASRRAVHTDTQYF. The CDR3 DNA reads TGTGCCAGTCGGAGGGCTGTTCACACAGATACGCAGTATTTT. V gene TRBV27 combines with J gene TRBJ2-3; a possible D gene is TRBD2 (6 bases). Germline V gene data show CDR1 as MNHEY and CDR2 as SMNVEV (reference sequence). V was trimmed by 9 bases and J by 2 bases, leaving 15 bases between them. The CDR3 covers 14 residues.

V usage is TRBV5-1 and J usage is TRBJ1-3; TRBD1 aligns across 10 bases. This CDR3 comprises 20 residues. Germline lookup yields CDR1 SGHRS and CDR2 YFSETQ. Trimming took 3 bases from V and 0 from J; bases not matched to a gene: 15. In nucleotides, the CDR3 is TGCGCCAGCAGCTCATCGGGACAGGGGTCCCGTGGCCACTCTGGAAACACCATATATTTT. Residues: CASSSSGQGSRGHSGNTIYF.

The sample holds a few counts of this clone. The rearrangement uses TRBV14 and TRBJ1-4, with a possible D match to TRBD1 (5 bases). Trimming removed 6 bases at V and 8 bases at J, with 19 bases between. The V gene's germline CDR1 is SGHDN and CDR2 FVKESK. This CDR3 contains 15 residues. CDR3 sequence (DNA): TGTGCCAGCAGTCTACAGGTCGACCCTAGGGAAAAACTGTTTTTT. As protein: CASSLQVDPREKLFF. Full variable domain (outside the CDR3, taken from reference TRBV14 and TRBJ1-4): EAGVTQFPSHSVIEKGQTVTLRCDPISGHDNLYWYRRVMGKEIKFLLHFVKESKQDESGMPNNRFLAERTGGTYSTLKVQPAELEDSGVYFCASSLQVDPREKLFFGSGTQLSVL.

The rearrangement links TRBV5-1 to TRBJ1-1; D perhaps matches TRBD1 (6 bases). The ends were cut back, 4 bases at V and 6 bases at J, with 25 bases in the middle. CDR1 SGHRS and CDR2 YFSETQ come from the germline V gene. This CDR3 is 17 amino acids long. CDR3: CASSVGGGIRVGAEAFF. Written as DNA, the CDR3 is TGCGCCAGCAGCGTAGGGGGTGGTATCAGGGTAGGAGCTGAAGCTTTCTTT.

V and J are TRBV12-5 and TRBJ1-5, with D perhaps matching TRBD1 (5 bases). The V end was cut by 4 bases, the J end by 7 bases, with 11 bases between. Per germline, CDR1 LGHNT and CDR2 FRNRAP. This CDR3 is 13 amino acids long. The DNA for the CDR3 is TGTGCTAGTGGTTCGGACACAACCCAGCCCCAGCATTTT. Residues: CASGSDTTQPQHF.

The chain is built from TRBV19 and TRBJ1-5; D gene uncertain. The CDR3 spans 10 residues. V was trimmed by 6 bases and J by 7 bases, leaving 4 bases between them. The germline gives CDR1 LNHDA, CDR2 SQIVND (reference sequence). CDR3 residues: CASRTQPQHF. The CDR3 nucleotides are TGTGCCAGTAGGACCCAGCCCCAGCATTTT.

Turning to this clone: Sequence at one end of the junction differs from germline and may be a read error. The V call is TRBV7-7, the J call TRBJ1-3, with a weak D call TRBD1 (5 bases). The V gene's germline CDR1 is SSHAT and CDR2 FNYEAQ (reference sequence). The CDR3 spans 15 residues. The CDR3 is CASSLGVASGNTIYF. Here the CDR3 DNA reads TGTGCTAGCAGCTTAGGGGTTGCCTCTGGAAACACCATATATTTT.

The V gene is TRBV28, the J gene TRBJ2-7, with 8 bases identical to TRBD1. Looked up from germline, CDR1 is MDHEN and CDR2 is SYDVKM. The CDR3 spans 15 residues. V lost 5 bases, J lost 3 bases, and 9 bases stayed unmatched. DNA for the CDR3: TGTGCCAGCAGTACCCCGGGACAGGTGAACTACGAGCAGTACTTC. Encoded protein: CASSTPGQVNYEQYF.

The genes are TRBV7-9 and TRBJ1-4; the D is unclear. The CDR3 has 14 residues. Deletions cut 1 base from V and 4 bases from J, with 7 bases between. The germline V gene encodes CDR1 SEHNR and CDR2 FQNEAQ (reference sequence). CDR3 DNA sequence: TGTGCCAGCAGCTTAGGCCAGTATAATGAAAAACTGTTTTTT. Translated: CASSLGQYNEKLFF.

V gene TRBV7-3 combines with J gene TRBJ2-2; no clear D. CDR1 is SGHTA, CDR2 FQGTGA, per germline. V lost 4 bases and J lost 6, with 9 bases in between. This CDR3 region has 13 residues. CDR3 sequence (DNA): TGTGCCAGCAGCTCTAGTCGGGCCGGGGAGCTGTTTTTT. Its protein product is CASSSSRAGELFF.

The chain is built from TRBV27 and TRBJ2-1, with 7 bases fitting TRBD1. V trimming: 4 bases; J trimming: 6 bases; junction bases outside the gene matches: 3. Looked up from germline, CDR1 is MNHEY and CDR2 is SMNVEV (reference sequence). The CDR3 has 13 amino acids. The CDR3 sequence is CASSWGQLNEQFF. As DNA, the CDR3 is TGTGCCAGCAGTTGGGGACAGCTCAATGAGCAGTTCTTC.